This TCR beta chain was retrieved from a study of T cell responses to AZD1222 COVID-19 vaccine. Overall study: Second doses at about 4 or about 12 weeks were pooled. General study results and limits: A mostly white British donor set with more females was recruited, and clonal diversity was possibly underestimated.

Deletions cut 1 base from V and 7 bases from J, with 6 bases between. Germline V gene data show CDR1 as SGHDT and CDR2 as YYEEEE. This CDR3 spans 11 amino acids. Produced via immunoSEQ multiplex PCR; TCRdb's table is partial and in-frame only. The table records about 130,000 clones, approximately 90% of them present only once. To note about this clone: The antigen is unknown.

The chain links TRBV5-6 to TRBJ2-7, with no clear D. This clonotype originated in an adult in good health. The starting material was peripheral blood, obtained on day 0 of AZD1222 vaccination. DNA for the CDR3: TGTGCCAGCAGCTTGAACGATGAGCAGTACTTC. Translated, it gives CASSLNDEQYF.